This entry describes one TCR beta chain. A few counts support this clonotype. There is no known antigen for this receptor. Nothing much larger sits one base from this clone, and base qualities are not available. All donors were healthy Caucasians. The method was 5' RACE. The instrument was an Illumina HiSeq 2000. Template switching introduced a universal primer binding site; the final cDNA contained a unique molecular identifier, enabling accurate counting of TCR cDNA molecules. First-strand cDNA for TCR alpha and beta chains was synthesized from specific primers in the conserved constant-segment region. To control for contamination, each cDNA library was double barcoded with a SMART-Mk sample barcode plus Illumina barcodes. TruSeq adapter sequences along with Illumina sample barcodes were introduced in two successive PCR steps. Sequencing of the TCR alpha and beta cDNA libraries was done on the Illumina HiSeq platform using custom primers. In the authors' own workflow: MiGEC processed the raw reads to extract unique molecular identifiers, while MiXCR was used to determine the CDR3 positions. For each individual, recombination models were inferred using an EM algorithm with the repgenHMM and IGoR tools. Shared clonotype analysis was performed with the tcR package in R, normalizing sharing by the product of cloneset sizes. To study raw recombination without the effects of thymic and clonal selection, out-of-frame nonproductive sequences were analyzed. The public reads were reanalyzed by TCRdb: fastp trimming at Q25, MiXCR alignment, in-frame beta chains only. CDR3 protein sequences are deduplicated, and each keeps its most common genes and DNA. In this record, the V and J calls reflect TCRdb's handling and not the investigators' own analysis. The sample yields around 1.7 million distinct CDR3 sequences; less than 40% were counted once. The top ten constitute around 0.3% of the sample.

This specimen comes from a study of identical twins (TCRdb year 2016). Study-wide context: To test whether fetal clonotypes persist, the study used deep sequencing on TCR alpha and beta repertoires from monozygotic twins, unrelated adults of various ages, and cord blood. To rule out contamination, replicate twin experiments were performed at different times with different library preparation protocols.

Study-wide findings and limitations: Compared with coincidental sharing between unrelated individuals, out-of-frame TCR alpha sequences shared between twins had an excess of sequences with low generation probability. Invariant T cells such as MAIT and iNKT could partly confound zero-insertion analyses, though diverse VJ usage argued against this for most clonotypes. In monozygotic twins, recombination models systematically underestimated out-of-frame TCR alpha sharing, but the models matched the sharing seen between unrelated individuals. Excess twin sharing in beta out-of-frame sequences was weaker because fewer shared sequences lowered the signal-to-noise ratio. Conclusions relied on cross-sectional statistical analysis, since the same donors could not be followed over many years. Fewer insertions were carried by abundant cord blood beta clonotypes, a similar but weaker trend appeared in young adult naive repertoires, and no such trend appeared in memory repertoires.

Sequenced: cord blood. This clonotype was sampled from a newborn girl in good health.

The sequence in DNA is TGCGCCAGCAGCCCCGGGAAGGCCCCGGGGGAAAAACTGTTTTTT. Translated, it reads CASSPGKAPGEKLFF. The V gene is TRBV4-1 and the J gene is TRBJ1-4; the D gene lacks a confident call. From a lookup of the germline V gene, CDR1 and CDR2 are MGHRA and YSYEKL. The CDR3 runs 15 residues from the cysteine to the phenylalanine. Kept here is only the CDR3 DNA, which spans 45 bases and is read in frame from base 1. The V end loses 4 bases and the J end loses 8 bases, and a stretch of 17 bases separates them.